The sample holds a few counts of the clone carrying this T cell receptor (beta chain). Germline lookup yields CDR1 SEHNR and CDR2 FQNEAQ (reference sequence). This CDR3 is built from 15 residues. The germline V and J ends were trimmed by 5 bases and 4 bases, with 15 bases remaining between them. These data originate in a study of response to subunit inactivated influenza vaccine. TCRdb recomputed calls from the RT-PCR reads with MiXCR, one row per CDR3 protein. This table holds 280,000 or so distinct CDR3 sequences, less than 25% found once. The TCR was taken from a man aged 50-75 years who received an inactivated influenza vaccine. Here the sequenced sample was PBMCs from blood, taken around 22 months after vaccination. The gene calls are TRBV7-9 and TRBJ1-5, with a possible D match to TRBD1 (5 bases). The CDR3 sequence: CASSPATGGNQPQHF. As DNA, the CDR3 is TGTGCCAGCAGCCCCGCTACGGGGGGTAATCAGCCCCAGCATTTT. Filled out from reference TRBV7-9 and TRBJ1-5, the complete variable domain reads DTGVSQNPRHKITKRGQNVTFRCDPISEHNRLYWYRQTLGQGPEFLTYFQNEAQLEKSRLLSDRFSAERPKGSFSTLEIQRTEQGDSAMYLCASSPATGGNQPQHFGDGTRLSIL.